Described below is a single TCR beta chain sequence and its context. Documented treatment: about 20 received Ad26.COV2.S at low or high dose, single or two shots; about 5 received placebo; per-sample allocation not given. Day 63 after the first vaccine or placebo injection was the time point for sampling. This sample was included in a study of Ad26.COV2.S vaccination and SARS-CoV-2 variants. Study as a whole: Enrollment placed the donor in the COV1001 Ad26.COV2.S trial arm.

CDR3 size: 16 residues. Germline-derived CDR1 and CDR2 are SGHVS and FQNEAQ. The V gene lost 5 bases and the J gene lost 4 bases, with 21 bases spanning the gap. Assay: immunoSEQ multiplex PCR; the TCRdb copy retains only in-frame clones and omits some. The sample has some 390,000 clones, approximately 86% seen once; the top ten hold roughly 3.5%. The sequencing used peripheral blood, collected in a trial of Ad26.COV2.S vaccine versus placebo. The gene calls are TRBV7-8 and TRBJ2-7, with D possibly being TRBD2 (10 bases). The source is a person aged 18 to 65 who received the Ad26.COV2.S COVID-19 vaccine or a placebo. The DNA of the CDR3 is TGTGCCAGCAGCACAGGGGGCCTAGCGGGGGCATACGAGCAGTACTTC. It translates to CASSTGGLAGAYEQYF.